This TCR beta chain was sequenced during a study of blood T cells in healthy people across ages. This clonotype occurred many times. Its antigen remains unknown. This CDR3 has 17 residues. Trimming cost V 0 bases and J 2 bases, with 17 bases left between them. CDR1 MNHEY and CDR2 SVGEGT come from the germline V gene. Through a sample-barcoded 5' primer and a J-beta primer mix, a second PCR was run for about 6 to 11 cycles. In TCRdb, the 5' RACE reads were re-called with MiXCR into one record per CDR3 protein. The sample lists 500,000 to 700,000 distinct CDR3 sequences; about 30% were seen once. Overall study findings and caveats: Correlation between TCR beta diversity and naive T cell percentage was strong. The lack of PBMC sorting stopped any conclusive naive versus antigen-experienced comparison. Because donor CMV status was unknown, expanded clonotype changes were possibly confounded. Naive CD4+ cell counts and diversity both ran higher in long-lived than in aged donors.

The sequencing input was blood. The receptor's source is a woman aged 80 or over in good health. The rearrangement uses TRBV6-2 or TRBV6-3 and TRBJ2-7; a weak D match, TRBD2 (7 bases). The CDR3 reads CASSYSRGGTQAYEQYF. CDR3 nucleotide sequence: TGTGCCAGCAGTTACTCAAGGGGGGGGACACAAGCCTACGAGCAGTACTTC.